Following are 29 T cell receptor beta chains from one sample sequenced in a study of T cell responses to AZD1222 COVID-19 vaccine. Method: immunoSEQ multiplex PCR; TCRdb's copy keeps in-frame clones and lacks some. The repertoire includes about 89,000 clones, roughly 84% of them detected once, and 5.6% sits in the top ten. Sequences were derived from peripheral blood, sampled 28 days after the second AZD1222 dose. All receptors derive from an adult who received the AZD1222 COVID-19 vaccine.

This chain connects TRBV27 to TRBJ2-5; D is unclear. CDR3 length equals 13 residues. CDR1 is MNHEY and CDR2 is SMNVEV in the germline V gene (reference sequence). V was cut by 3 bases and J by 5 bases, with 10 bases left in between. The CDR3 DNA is TGTGCCAGCAGTTTTGGGGTGGGGGAGACCCAGTACTTC. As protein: CASSFGVGETQYF.

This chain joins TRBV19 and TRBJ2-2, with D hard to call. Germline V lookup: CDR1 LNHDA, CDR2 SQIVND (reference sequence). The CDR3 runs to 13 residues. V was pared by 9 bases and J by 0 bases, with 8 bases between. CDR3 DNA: TGTGCCAGCGCCAATCCGAACACCGGGGAGCTGTTTTTT. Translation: CASANPNTGELFF.

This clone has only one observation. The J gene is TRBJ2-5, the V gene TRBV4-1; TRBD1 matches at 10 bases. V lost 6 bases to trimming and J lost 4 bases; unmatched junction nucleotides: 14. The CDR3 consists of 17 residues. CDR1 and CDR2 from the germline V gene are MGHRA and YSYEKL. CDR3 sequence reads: CASRMTGGLGVGETQYF. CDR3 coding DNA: TGCGCCAGCAGGATGACAGGGGGCTTGGGCGTCGGAGAGACCCAGTACTTC.

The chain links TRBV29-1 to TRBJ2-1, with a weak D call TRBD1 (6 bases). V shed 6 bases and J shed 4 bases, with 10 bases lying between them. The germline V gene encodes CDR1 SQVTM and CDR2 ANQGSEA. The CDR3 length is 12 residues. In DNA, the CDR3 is TGCAGCGTCCGCGGACAGTACAATGAGCAGTTCTTC. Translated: CSVRGQYNEQFF.

The CDR3 reads CAWSWAQETQYF. CDR3 coding DNA: TGTGCCTGGAGTTGGGCACAAGAGACCCAGTACTTC. The chain employs TRBV30 and TRBJ2-5, with unresolved D. The V and J ends lost 2 bases and 2 bases respectively, with 6 bases between them. The CDR3 has 12 residues. The germline CDR1 and CDR2 sequences are GTSNPN and SVGIG (reference sequence).

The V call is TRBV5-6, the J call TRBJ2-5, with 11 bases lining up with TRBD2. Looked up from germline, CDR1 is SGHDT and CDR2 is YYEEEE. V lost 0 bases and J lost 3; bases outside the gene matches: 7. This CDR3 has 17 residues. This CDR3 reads CASSLVSGGAGEETQYF. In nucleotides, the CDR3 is TGTGCCAGCAGCTTGGTTAGCGGGGGGGCCGGAGAAGAGACCCAGTACTTC.

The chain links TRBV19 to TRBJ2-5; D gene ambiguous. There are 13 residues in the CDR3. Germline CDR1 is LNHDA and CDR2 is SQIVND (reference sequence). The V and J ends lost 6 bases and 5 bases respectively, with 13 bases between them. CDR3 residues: CASSSGLGETQYF. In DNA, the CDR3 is TGTGCCAGTAGCTCTGGGCTCGGGGAGACCCAGTACTTC.

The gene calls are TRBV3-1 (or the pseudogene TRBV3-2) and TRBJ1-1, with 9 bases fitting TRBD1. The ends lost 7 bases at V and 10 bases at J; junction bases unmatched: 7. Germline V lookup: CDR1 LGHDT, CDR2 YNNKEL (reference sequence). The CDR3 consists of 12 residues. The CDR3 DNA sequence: TGTGCCAGCACCACGGGACAGGGCCGAGCTTTCTTT. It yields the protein CASTTGQGRAFF.

This CDR3 is CASSPGATVGGEQYF. CDR3 DNA sequence: TGTGCCAGCTCACCAGGAGCAACAGTCGGGGGCGAGCAGTACTTC. The chain recombines TRBV18 with TRBJ2-7, with D possibly being TRBD2 (6 bases). Between the trimmed V and J ends, which lost 2 bases and 6 bases, there was a span of 17 bases. CDR1 is KGHSH, CDR2 LQKENI, per germline. This CDR3 has 15 residues. Based on the CDR3 plus reference TRBV18 and TRBJ2-7, the full variable domain is NAGVMQNPRHLVRRRGQEARLRCSPMKGHSHVYWYRQLPEEGLKFMVYLQKENIIDESGMPKERFSAEFPKEGPSILRIQQVVRGDSAAYFCASSPGATVGGEQYFGPGTRLTVT.

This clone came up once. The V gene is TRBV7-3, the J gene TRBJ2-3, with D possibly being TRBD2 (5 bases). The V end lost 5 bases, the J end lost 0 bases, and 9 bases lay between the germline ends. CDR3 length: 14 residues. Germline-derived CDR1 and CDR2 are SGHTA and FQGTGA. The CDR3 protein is CASSPGGSTDTQYF. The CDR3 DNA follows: TGTGCCAGCAGCCCGGGCGGGAGCACAGATACGCAGTATTTT. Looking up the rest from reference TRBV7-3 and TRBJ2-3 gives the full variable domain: GAGVSQTPSNKVTEKGKYVELRCDPISGHTALYWYRQSLGQGPEFLIYFQGTGAADDSGLPNDRFFAVRPEGSVSTLKIQRTERGDSAVYLCASSPGGSTDTQYFGPGTRLTVL.

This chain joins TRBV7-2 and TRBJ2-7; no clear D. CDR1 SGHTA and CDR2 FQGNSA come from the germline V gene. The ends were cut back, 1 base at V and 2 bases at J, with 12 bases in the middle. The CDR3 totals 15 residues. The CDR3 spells CASSLELVKAYEQYF. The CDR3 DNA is TGTGCCAGCAGCTTAGAACTCGTCAAGGCCTACGAGCAGTACTTC.

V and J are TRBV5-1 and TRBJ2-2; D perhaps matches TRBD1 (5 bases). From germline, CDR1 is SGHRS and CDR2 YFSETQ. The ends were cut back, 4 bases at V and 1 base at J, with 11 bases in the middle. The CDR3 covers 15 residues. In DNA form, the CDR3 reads TGCGCCAGCAGCCCGAAGACAGAGAACACCGGGGAGCTGTTTTTT. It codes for CASSPKTENTGELFF.

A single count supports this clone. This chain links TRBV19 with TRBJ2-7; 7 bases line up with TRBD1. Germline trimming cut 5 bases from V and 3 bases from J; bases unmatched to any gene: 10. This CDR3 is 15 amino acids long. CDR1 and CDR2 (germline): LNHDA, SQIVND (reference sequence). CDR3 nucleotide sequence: TGTGCCAGTAGTCGCTCAGGGGGTCGTCTCTACGAGCAGTACTTC. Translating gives CASSRSGGRLYEQYF.

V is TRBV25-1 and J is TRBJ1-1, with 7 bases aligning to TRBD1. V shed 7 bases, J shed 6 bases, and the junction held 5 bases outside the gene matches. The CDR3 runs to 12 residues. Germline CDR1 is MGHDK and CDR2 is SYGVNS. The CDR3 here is CASKQGPAEAFF. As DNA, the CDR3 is TGTGCCAGCAAACAGGGGCCAGCTGAAGCTTTCTTT.

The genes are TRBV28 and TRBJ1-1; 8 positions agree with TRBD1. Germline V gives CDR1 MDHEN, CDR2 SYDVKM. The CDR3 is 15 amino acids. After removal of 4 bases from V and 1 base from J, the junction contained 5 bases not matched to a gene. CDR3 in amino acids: CASSSQGQGNTEAFF. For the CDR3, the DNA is TGTGCCAGCAGTTCACAAGGACAGGGGAACACTGAAGCTTTCTTT.

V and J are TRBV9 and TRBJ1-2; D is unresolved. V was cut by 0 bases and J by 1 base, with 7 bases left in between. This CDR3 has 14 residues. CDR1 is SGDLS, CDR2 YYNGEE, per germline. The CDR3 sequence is CASSVASNNYGYTF. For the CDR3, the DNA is TGTGCCAGCAGCGTAGCTTCCAATAACTATGGCTACACCTTC.

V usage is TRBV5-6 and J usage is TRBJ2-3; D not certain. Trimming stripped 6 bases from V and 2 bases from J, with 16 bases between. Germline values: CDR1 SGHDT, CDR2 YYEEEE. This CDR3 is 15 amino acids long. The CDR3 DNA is TGTGCCAGCACCACCTCAGAAAAAGTCACAGATACGCAGTATTTT. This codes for CASTTSEKVTDTQYF.

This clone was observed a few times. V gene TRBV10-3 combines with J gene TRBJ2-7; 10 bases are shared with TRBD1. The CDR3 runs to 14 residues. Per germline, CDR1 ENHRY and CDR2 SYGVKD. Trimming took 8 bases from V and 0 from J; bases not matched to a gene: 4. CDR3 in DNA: TGTGCCATCCAGGGACAGGGGCGCTCCTACGAGCAGTACTTC. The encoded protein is CAIQGQGRSYEQYF.

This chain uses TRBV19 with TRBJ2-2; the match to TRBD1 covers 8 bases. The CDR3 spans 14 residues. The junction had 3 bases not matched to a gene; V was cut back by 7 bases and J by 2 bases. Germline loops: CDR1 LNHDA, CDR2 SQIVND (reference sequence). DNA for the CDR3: TGTGCCAGTACCGGGACAGGTAACACCGGGGAGCTGTTTTTT. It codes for CASTGTGNTGELFF.

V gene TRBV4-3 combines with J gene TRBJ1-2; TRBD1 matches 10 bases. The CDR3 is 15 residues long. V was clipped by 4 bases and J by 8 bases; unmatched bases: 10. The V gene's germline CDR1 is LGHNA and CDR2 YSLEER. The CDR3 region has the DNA TGCGCCAGCAGCCCCGACAGGGGGCCGTCTAGAGGCTACACCTTC. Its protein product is CASSPDRGPSRGYTF.

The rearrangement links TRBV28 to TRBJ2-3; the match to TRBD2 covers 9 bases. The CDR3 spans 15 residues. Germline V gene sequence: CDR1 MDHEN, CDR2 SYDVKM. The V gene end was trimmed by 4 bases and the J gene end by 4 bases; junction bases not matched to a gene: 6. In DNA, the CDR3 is TGTGCCAGCAGTTGGATAGCGGGAGTGGCAGATACGCAGTATTTT. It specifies CASSWIAGVADTQYF.

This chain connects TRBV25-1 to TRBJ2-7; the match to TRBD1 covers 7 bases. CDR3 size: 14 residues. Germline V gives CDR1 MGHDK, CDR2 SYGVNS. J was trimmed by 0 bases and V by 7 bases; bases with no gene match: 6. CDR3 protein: CASTPRGLSYEQYF. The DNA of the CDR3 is TGTGCCAGCACCCCTAGGGGGCTCTCCTACGAGCAGTACTTC.

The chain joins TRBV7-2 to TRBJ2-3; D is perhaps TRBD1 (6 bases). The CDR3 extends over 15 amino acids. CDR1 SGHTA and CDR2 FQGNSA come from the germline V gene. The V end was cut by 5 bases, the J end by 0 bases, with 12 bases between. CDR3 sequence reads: CASSLRGGSTDTQYF. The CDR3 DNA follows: TGTGCCAGCAGCCTCAGGGGCGGGAGCACAGATACGCAGTATTTT.

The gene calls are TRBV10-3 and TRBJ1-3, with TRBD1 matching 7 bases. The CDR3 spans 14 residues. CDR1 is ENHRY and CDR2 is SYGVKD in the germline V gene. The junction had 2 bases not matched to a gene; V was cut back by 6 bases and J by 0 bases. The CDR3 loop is CAIRGDSSGNTIYF. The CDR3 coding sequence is TGTGCCATCAGAGGGGACAGCTCTGGAAACACCATATATTTT.

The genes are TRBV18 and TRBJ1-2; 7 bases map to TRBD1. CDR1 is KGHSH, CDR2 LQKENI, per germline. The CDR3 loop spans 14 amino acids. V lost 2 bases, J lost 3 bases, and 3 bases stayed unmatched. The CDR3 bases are TGTGCCAGCTCACCAGGAACAGGGGACTATGGCTACACCTTC. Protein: CASSPGTGDYGYTF.

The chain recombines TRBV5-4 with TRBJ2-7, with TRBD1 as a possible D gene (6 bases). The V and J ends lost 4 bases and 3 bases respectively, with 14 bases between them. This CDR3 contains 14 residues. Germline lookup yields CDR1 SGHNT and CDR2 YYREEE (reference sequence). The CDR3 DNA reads TGTGCCAGCAGCCGCACTCAGGGGAACTACGAGCAGTACTTC. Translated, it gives CASSRTQGNYEQYF.

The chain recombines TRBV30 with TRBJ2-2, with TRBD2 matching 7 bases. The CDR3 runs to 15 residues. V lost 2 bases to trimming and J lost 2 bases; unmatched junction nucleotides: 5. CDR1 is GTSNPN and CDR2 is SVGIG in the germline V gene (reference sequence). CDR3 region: CAWSKGGSNTGELFF. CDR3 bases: TGTGCCTGGAGTAAGGGCGGGAGTAACACCGGGGAGCTGTTTTTT.

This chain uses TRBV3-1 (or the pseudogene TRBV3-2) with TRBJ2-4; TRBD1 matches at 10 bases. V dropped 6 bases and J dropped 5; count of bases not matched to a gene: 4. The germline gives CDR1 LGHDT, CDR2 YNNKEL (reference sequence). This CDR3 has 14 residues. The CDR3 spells CASSRTGGENIQYF. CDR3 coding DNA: TGTGCCAGCAGTAGGACAGGGGGGGAAAACATTCAGTACTTC.

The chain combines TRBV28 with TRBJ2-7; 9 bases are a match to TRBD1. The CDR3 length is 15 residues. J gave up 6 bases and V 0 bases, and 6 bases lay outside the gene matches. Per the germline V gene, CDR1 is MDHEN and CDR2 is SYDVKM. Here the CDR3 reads CASSLWGQGASEQYF. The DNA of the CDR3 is TGTGCCAGCAGTTTATGGGGACAGGGAGCTAGCGAGCAGTACTTC.